The 17 T cell receptor beta chains below all came from one sample that was sequenced in a study of T cells in Graves' hyperthyroidism and ophthalmopathy. TCR beta CDR3 sequences were amplified from RNA transcripts. First-round RT-PCR with HTBI primers amplified the TCR CDR3 region. TCRdb itself ran the multiplex PCR reads through MiXCR, one entry per CDR3 protein. This table holds 550,000 to 600,000 distinct CDR3 sequences, 12% to 15% found once. Sequenced input: blood. The receptors shown here come from a woman aged 18-35 years with Graves' ophthalmopathy.

This clonotype was picked up many times. The V gene is TRBV28, the J gene TRBJ2-1; either TRBD1 or TRBD2 may fit D (5 bases each). Trimming took off 2 bases at V and 5 bases at J, with 10 bases between the two ends. This CDR3 spans 14 amino acids. CDR1 and CDR2 (germline): MDHEN, SYDVKM. The CDR3 is CASSLDGTDNEQFF. CDR3 bases: TGTGCCAGCAGTTTAGACGGGACGGACAATGAGCAGTTCTTC.

To note about this clonotype: The junction and the germline gene differ at one end; a read error may be behind it. This chain uses TRBV6-5 with TRBJ2-3; D uncertain. CDR3 size: 12 residues. Germline V gene data show CDR1 as MNHEY and CDR2 as SVGAGI. CDR3 sequence reads: CASSDSSDTQYF. In DNA, the CDR3 is TGTGCCAGCAGTGACTCCTCAGATACGCAGTATTTT.

Of note for this clonotype: This may be a read error: a much more frequent sequence differs by one nucleotide. V is TRBV6-5 and J is TRBJ2-2; 10 bases are a match to TRBD1. Germline loops: CDR1 MNHEY, CDR2 SVGAGI. The CDR3 is made up of 15 amino acids. Germline trimming cut 2 bases from V and 9 bases from J; bases unmatched to any gene: 6. DNA of the CDR3: TGTGCCAGCAGTTACGAGGGACAGGGGTTCAGGGAGCTGTTTTTT. Protein product: CASSYEGQGFRELFF.

This clonotype was recorded at least ten times. The rearrangement links TRBV6-2 or TRBV6-3 to TRBJ2-5; D is undetermined. Trimming took off 6 bases at V and 1 base at J, with 12 bases between the two ends. Germline lookup yields CDR1 MNHEY and CDR2 SVGEGT. This CDR3 has 14 residues. CDR3 nucleotides: TGTGCCAGCAGAGTAGACACCTTCCAAGAGACCCAGTACTTC. It yields the protein CASRVDTFQETQYF.

The rearrangement joins TRBV6-1 to TRBJ2-5; D is perhaps TRBD1 (8 bases). CDR3 size: 16 residues. Germline V CDR1 and CDR2: MNHNS, SASEGT. Trimming left V 10 bases short and J 4 bases short, with 25 bases between. The CDR3 protein is CATGGLSGGAGETQYF. The CDR3 bases are TGTGCCACGGGAGGCCTTTCAGGGGGCGCAGGAGAGACCCAGTACTTC.

This clonotype was found many times. V gene TRBV12-3 or TRBV12-4 combines with J gene TRBJ2-1; 8 bases align to TRBD2. J was trimmed by 2 bases and V by 7 bases; bases with no gene match: 4. The CDR3 length is 14 residues. CDR3 nucleotide sequence: TGTGCCAGCATCGGTAGCGGGGCCTACAATGAGCAGTTCTTC. This encodes CASIGSGAYNEQFF.

This clonotype was observed at least ten times. The chain joins TRBV7-3 to TRBJ2-1; 9 bases align to TRBD2. Germline V gene data show CDR1 as SGHTA and CDR2 as FQGTGA. The CDR3 has 14 residues. Losses at the gene ends were 9 bases for V and 3 bases for J; bases not matched to a gene: 6. CDR3 residues: CASGGGRGYNEQFF. The CDR3 nucleotides are TGTGCCAGTGGGGGCGGGAGGGGCTACAATGAGCAGTTCTTC.

This clonotype was observed at least ten times. This chain links TRBV5-5 with TRBJ1-4; D remains ambiguous. There are 18 residues in the CDR3. V was cut by 1 base and J by 2 bases, with 18 bases left in between. Looked up from germline, CDR1 is SGHKS and CDR2 is YYEKEE (reference sequence). The CDR3 spells CASSLRAGHRGTNEKLFF. As DNA, the CDR3 is TGTGCCAGCAGCTTGCGCGCCGGGCACCGAGGTACTAATGAAAAACTGTTTTTT.

This clonotype was seen repeatedly, ten times or more. CDR3 in amino acids: CASSIGLAGGETQYF. The CDR3 DNA follows: TGTGCCAGTAGTATAGGACTAGCGGGAGGAGAGACCCAGTACTTC. V is TRBV19 and J is TRBJ2-5; 13 bases align to TRBD2. The CDR3 has 15 amino acids. V lost 1 base and J lost 4; bases outside the gene matches: 0. Germline CDR1 is LNHDA and CDR2 is SQIVND (reference sequence).

The sample holds many counts of this clonotype. The chain couples TRBV2 to TRBJ1-6; 7 nucleotides line up with TRBD1. V was pared by 6 bases and J by 9 bases, with 8 bases of the junction left unmatched. Germline CDR1 is SNHLY and CDR2 is FYNNEI. CDR3 size: 14 residues. The CDR3 nucleotides are TGTGCCAGCAGAATCGACAGGGCGGGTTCACCCCTCCACTTT. Translated: CASRIDRAGSPLHF.

This clonotype has at least ten counts. This chain uses TRBV29-1 with TRBJ1-1; 9 positions agree with TRBD1. The V and J ends lost 6 bases and 4 bases, in that order; junction bases with no gene match: 3. This CDR3 comprises 12 residues. The germline CDR1 and CDR2 sequences are SQVTM and ANQGSEA. The CDR3 protein is CSVSQGATEAFF. Written as DNA, the CDR3 is TGCAGCGTGTCACAGGGGGCCACTGAAGCTTTCTTT.

This clonotype turned up a few times. The chain joins TRBV7-2 to TRBJ2-7; 9 positions match TRBD2. The CDR3 contains 15 residues. After removal of 3 bases from V and 4 bases from J, the junction contained 7 bases not matched to a gene. In germline, CDR1 is SGHTA, CDR2 FQGNSA. CDR3 DNA: TGTGCCAGCAGCTTCATAGCGGGAGAAGGGTACGAGCAGTACTTC. It yields the protein CASSFIAGEGYEQYF.

V usage is TRBV9 and J usage is TRBJ2-7; 13 nucleotides align to TRBD2. Germline V gene data show CDR1 as SGDLS and CDR2 as YYNGEE. The CDR3 has 14 residues. V gave up 5 bases and J gave up 6 bases; unmatched junction bases: 5. CDR3 DNA sequence: TGTGCCAGCAGTCCGGGGACTAGCGGGATCGAGCAGTACTTC. Residues: CASSPGTSGIEQYF.

This clonotype has ten or more counts. The chain joins TRBV15 to TRBJ1-3; D not resolved. This CDR3 has 16 residues. V was pared by 0 bases and J by 0 bases, with 9 bases between. CDR1 is LNHNV, CDR2 YYDKDF, per germline (reference sequence). The CDR3 reads CATSRDMDGSGNTIYF. The CDR3 DNA sequence: TGTGCCACCAGCAGAGATATGGACGGCTCTGGAAACACCATATATTTT.

Many counts were recorded for this clonotype. The chain uses TRBV29-1 and TRBJ1-1; D might be TRBD1 (5 bases). Germline loops: CDR1 SQVTM, CDR2 ANQGSEA. V was trimmed by 7 bases and J by 4 bases, leaving 16 bases between them. The CDR3 extends over 13 amino acids. Here the CDR3 DNA reads TGCAGCGCGTGGCAGAGGGGCCCCACTGAAGCTTTCTTT. Its translation: CSAWQRGPTEAFF.

This clonotype was counted ten times or more. The V call is TRBV3-1, the J call TRBJ2-1; D tentatively reads TRBD1 or TRBD2 (6 bases each). Germline values: CDR1 LGHDT, CDR2 YNNKEL (reference sequence). The CDR3 has 15 amino acids. The V end was cut by 4 bases, the J end by 5 bases, with 15 bases between. The CDR3 protein is CASSPSSRGDNEQFF. The CDR3 nucleotides read TGTGCCAGCAGCCCCTCTTCTAGGGGGGACAATGAGCAGTTCTTC.

This clonotype was seen more than once but under ten times. The chain is built from TRBV7-9 and TRBJ1-5; D ambiguous. There are 12 residues in the CDR3. Germline assignment: CDR1 SEHNR and CDR2 FQNEAQ (reference sequence). V shed 2 bases and J shed 5 bases, with 4 bases lying between them. The CDR3 DNA follows: TGTGCCAGCAGCTTACTAGATCAGCCCCAGCATTTT. Amino acid sequence: CASSLLDQPQHF.